Listed here is a single TCR beta chain. Its antigen specificity is not known. No base quality values were provided; no much bigger clone lies one nucleotide off. From the cysteine through the phenylalanine, the CDR3 covers 14 amino acids. The entry retains the CDR3 DNA only, 42 bases that are in frame from base 1. V is pared back by 2 bases and J by 4 bases, with 10 bases lying between the germline termini. The germline V gene (reference sequence) gives CDR1 as SGHKS and CDR2 as YYEKEE. This sample was taken from a study of T cell responses to AZD1222 COVID-19 vaccine (TCRdb year 2021). Regarding the complete study: A total of roughly 240 trial participants underwent TCR sequencing, of whom 207 received two doses of AZD1222 and about 26 received two doses of the MenACWY control vaccine. Trial participants were enrolled by age into 18-55, 56-69 and 70-plus year subgroups, with approximately 150, 28 and 58 TCR-sequenced participants respectively. What the authors observed across the whole study: The whole spike protein was spanned by vaccine-associated CD4 TCRs, and dominant responses were seen in regions 160-218 and 743-854. Epitopes outside the regions mutated in the B.1.351 and B.1.1.7 variants were reportedly recognized by nearly half of the unique spike-specific TCRs. Conclusions about previously exposed vaccinees were limited because only a handful of AZD1222 recipients were SARS-CoV-2 seropositive at baseline. Most participants were white British and females outnumbered males, and the authors suggested that clonal diversity may have been underestimated. No day 14 peak-response samples were available, so repertoires were characterized only after the peak T cell response. After two AZD1222 doses, spike-specific TCR breadth and depth were significantly higher than at day 0 and than in MenACWY recipients. The 56-69-year group was small, and its depth increase did not reach significance, likely because of low power.

The sample's time point label is to be understood as: about 28 days (+/-7) after the second vaccine dose. Because spike-specific TCR depth and breadth did not differ between the two schedules, AZD1222 recipients who got a second dose at roughly 4 weeks were pooled with those who got a second dose at roughly 12 weeks. Samples from vaccinated people were obtained from the UK trials COV001 and COV002, which included a single-blind randomized controlled phase 2/3 trial of AZD1222 (ChAdOx1 nCoV-19) in healthy adults. For TCRbeta chain sequencing, PBMC samples were collected from trial participants at day 0 and at day 28 after the second dose. The CDR3 regions of human TCRbeta chains were analyzed by immunosequencing. The original pipeline was this. Repertoire TCRs were checked for matches against a reference library of SARS-CoV-2-specific TCRs that had been generated using the MIRA antigen-specificity platform. Breadth meant the fraction of unique TCRs that were SARS-CoV-2-associated, whereas depth meant the fraction of total T cells that were SARS-CoV-2-associated. Using the MIRA data, each spike-specific TCR was assigned both to the spike region to which the TCR was reactive and to a CD4 or CD8 class. Log10-transformed breadth and depth values were compared by one-way ANOVA with Sidak's multiple comparisons tests. This immuneACCESS table, as held by TCRdb, lists in-frame sequences with V and J called but not all clones. Of the missing ones, under half trace to an unresolved V gene in checked studies; the others have no known cause. D and trimming come from the DNA, and the V and J calls and clone size come from that table. This sample holds over 95,000 clones; roughly 88% were observed only once. Clones ranked in the top ten supply less than 6.5% of the sample.

Here the sequenced sample was peripheral blood, taken 28 days after the second AZD1222 dose. The V gene is TRBV5-5 and the J gene is TRBJ2-1; the D gene remains uncertain. This clonotype was obtained from an adult who received the AZD1222 COVID-19 vaccine. CDR3 reads: CASSFQESYNEQFF. Read as DNA, the sequence is TGTGCCAGCAGCTTCCAGGAGTCGTACAATGAGCAGTTCTTC. Here the CDR3 is joined to the reference TRBV5-5 and TRBJ2-1 genes, and the full variable domain is: DAGVTQSPTHLIKTRGQQVTLRCSPISGHKSVSWYQQVLGQGPQFIFQYYEKEERGRGNFPDRFSARQFPNYSSELNVNALLLGDSALYLCASSFQESYNEQFFGPGTRLTVL.